This T cell receptor beta chain stems from a study of response to subunit inactivated influenza vaccine. This clonotype was seen more than once but under ten times. This CDR3 contains 13 residues. Germline loops: CDR1 DFQATT, CDR2 SNEGSKA (reference sequence). V shed 2 bases, J shed 8 bases, and the junction held 5 bases outside the gene matches. Each CDR3 protein is one row after TCRdb ran MiXCR on the RT-PCR reads. The data contain roughly 500,000 distinct CDR3 sequences, 20% to 25% of them singletons. This sample also appeared in a second study, on T cells expressing NK-cell markers. From that study: Template switching by 5'RACE with UMIs generated the TCR beta cDNA. The study drew TCR beta repertoires from sorted CD3+CD56+NKG2C+, CD3+CD56+NKG2C- and CD3+CD56-NKG2C+ T cells. Sorting in several experiments was restricted by an anti-gamma-delta TCR antibody to alpha-beta TCR T cells.

Sequences were derived from CD4+ T cells sorted from PBMCs, sampled 11 to 12 days after vaccination. The genes are TRBV20-1 and TRBJ2-4; TRBD1 matches at 8 bases. The sequence was collected from a man aged 45-65 years who received an inactivated influenza vaccine. The CDR3 nucleotides read TGCAGTGCTAGACCAGGGGGCAGGGACATTCAGTACTTC. Amino acid sequence: CSARPGGRDIQYF.